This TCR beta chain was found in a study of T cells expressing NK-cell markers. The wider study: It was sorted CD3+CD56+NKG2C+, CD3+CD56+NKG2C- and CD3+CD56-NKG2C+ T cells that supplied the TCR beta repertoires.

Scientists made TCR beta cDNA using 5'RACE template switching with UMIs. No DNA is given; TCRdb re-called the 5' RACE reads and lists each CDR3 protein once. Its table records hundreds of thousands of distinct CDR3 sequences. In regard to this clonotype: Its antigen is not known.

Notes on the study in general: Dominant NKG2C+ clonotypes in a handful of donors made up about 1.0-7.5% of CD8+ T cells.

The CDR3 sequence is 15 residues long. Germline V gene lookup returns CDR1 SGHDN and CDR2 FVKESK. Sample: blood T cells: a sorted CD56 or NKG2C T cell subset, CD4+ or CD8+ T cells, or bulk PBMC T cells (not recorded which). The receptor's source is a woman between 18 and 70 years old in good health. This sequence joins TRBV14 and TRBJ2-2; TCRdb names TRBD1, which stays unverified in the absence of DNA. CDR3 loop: CASRRTGTLGGELFF.